These 15 T cell receptor beta chains were sequenced from one sample in a study of early stage breast cancer tumors. Data came from immunoSEQ multiplex PCR; TCRdb stores just in-frame clones and leaves some out. Among around 41,000 clones listed, around 72% were seen once. Sequencing input: blood. All receptors come from a person between 50 and 60 years old with breast cancer.

This clone is judged medium-sized (0.01 to 0.1%). Other DNA sequences from this sample encode an identical CDR3 as well. The chain couples TRBV9 to TRBJ1-2, with 9 nucleotides matching TRBD1. The J segment lost 7 bases and the V segment lost 3 bases, leaving 4 bases of the junction unmatched. CDR1 is SGDLS and CDR2 is YYNGEE in the germline V gene. The CDR3 consists of 13 residues. CDR3 residues: CASSEQGASGYTF. CDR3 nucleotide sequence: TGTGCCAGCAGCGAACAGGGGGCGAGTGGCTACACCTTC.

The genes are TRBV2 and TRBJ2-2; possible D gene TRBD1, 5 bases. The CDR3 is made up of 15 amino acids. Germline values: CDR1 SNHLY, CDR2 FYNNEI. The V gene lost 2 bases and the J gene lost 2 bases, with 9 bases spanning the gap. CDR3 sequence (DNA): TGTGCCAGCAGTGAAAGGGGAATTAACACCGGGGAGCTGTTTTTT. It codes for CASSERGINTGELFF.

The rearrangement joins TRBV6-1 to TRBJ1-5; 7 bases line up with TRBD1. There are 16 residues in the CDR3. CDR1 and CDR2 (germline): MNHNS, SASEGT. Trimming cost V 3 bases and J 0 bases; bases outside gene matches: 5. The CDR3 loop is CASSDGTVYSNQPQHF. The CDR3 bases are TGTGCCAGCAGTGATGGGACAGTTTATAGCAATCAGCCCCAGCATTTT.

This clone was seen only once. The genes are TRBV18 and TRBJ2-7, with TRBD1 as a possible D gene (6 bases). CDR1 is KGHSH, CDR2 LQKENI, per germline. V was shortened by 6 bases and J by 5 bases, with 14 bases between the two germline ends. The CDR3 has 13 residues. The CDR3 loop reads CASSHLQGDEQYV. In DNA form, the CDR3 reads TGTGCCAGCTCCCACTTACAGGGCGACGAGCAGTACGTC.

This chain links TRBV2 with TRBJ2-1, with 8 bases matching TRBD2. V trimming: 4 bases; J trimming: 14 bases; junction bases outside the gene matches: 7. CDR1 and CDR2 (germline): SNHLY, FYNNEI. CDR3 length: 12 residues. CDR3 in DNA: TGTGCCAGCAGTGTCTCGGGACTAGACGAGTTCTTC. Residues: CASSVSGLDEFF.

Only a few counts were recorded for this clone. The rearrangement joins TRBV19 to TRBJ1-2, with TRBD1 identical over 7 bases. Germline trimming cut 11 bases from V and 6 bases from J; bases unmatched to any gene: 12. Germline CDR1 reads LNHDA; CDR2 reads SQIVND (reference sequence). This CDR3 is 13 amino acids long. The CDR3 reads CAATRGGSDGYTF. CDR3 DNA sequence: TGTGCCGCAACCAGAGGGGGCTCGGATGGCTACACCTTC.

The chain joins TRBV7-8 to TRBJ1-1; 7 nucleotides match TRBD1. This CDR3 has 15 amino acids. Germline CDR1 SGHVS, CDR2 FQNEAQ. V lost 5 bases, J lost 0 bases, and 6 bases stayed unmatched. CDR3 amino acids: CASSPRTGMNTEAFF. The CDR3 DNA is TGTGCCAGCAGCCCCCGGACAGGCATGAACACTGAAGCTTTCTTT.

This chain joins TRBV5-1 and TRBJ1-1; D is undetermined. Trimming shortened V by 4 bases and J by 1 base, and 14 bases separated the two germline ends. CDR3 length equals 15 residues. Germline assignment: CDR1 SGHRS and CDR2 YFSETQ. The CDR3 sequence: CASSRVFGQNTEAFF. CDR3 nucleotides: TGCGCCAGCAGCCGTGTATTTGGGCAGAACACTGAAGCTTTCTTT. Variable domain in full (rest from reference TRBV5-1 and TRBJ1-1): KAGVTQTPRYLIKTRGQQVTLSCSPISGHRSVSWYQQTPGQGLQFLFEYFSETQRNKGNFPGRFSGRQFSNSRSEMNVSTLELGDSALYLCASSRVFGQNTEAFFGQGTRLTVV.

This clone occurred a few times. This chain connects TRBV5-4 to TRBJ2-7, with no clear D. Germline CDR1 reads SGHNT; CDR2 reads YYREEE (reference sequence). V lost 0 bases and J 2 bases, leaving 6 bases between the germline ends. This CDR3 region has 13 residues. The CDR3 DNA reads as TGTGCCAGCAGCTTGGACAGTACCTACGAGCAGTACTTC. Translating it yields CASSLDSTYEQYF.

The chain couples TRBV5-6 to TRBJ1-3; a possible D gene is TRBD1 (5 bases). V shed 4 bases and J shed 0 bases, with 11 bases lying between them. The CDR3 contains 15 residues. Germline values: CDR1 SGHDT, CDR2 YYEEEE. The CDR3 is CASSPAGGSGNTIYF. In DNA, the CDR3 is TGTGCCAGCAGCCCGGCCGGGGGCTCTGGAAACACCATATATTTT.

V and J are TRBV7-6 and TRBJ2-1; D remains ambiguous. The germline V gene encodes CDR1 SGHVS and CDR2 FNYEAQ. This CDR3 has 13 amino acids. V gave up 3 bases and J gave up 4 bases, with 7 bases separating them. CDR3 DNA: TGTGCCAGCAGCTTTAAAGAGTACAATGAGCAGTTCTTC. This codes for CASSFKEYNEQFF.

The genes are TRBV29-1 and TRBJ1-1; D is perhaps TRBD1 (5 bases). Trimming removed 4 bases at V and 1 base at J, with 10 bases between. The CDR3 sequence is 13 residues long. Germline V gene lookup returns CDR1 SQVTM and CDR2 ANQGSEA. The CDR3 spells CSVVDTENTEAFF. CDR3 bases: TGCAGCGTTGTGGACACCGAGAACACTGAAGCTTTCTTT.

This chain links TRBV9 with TRBJ2-3, with TRBD1 as a possible D gene (5 bases). The CDR3 totals 15 residues. Germline CDR1 and CDR2: SGDLS and YYNGEE. The V end was cut by 0 bases, the J end by 5 bases, with 13 bases between. The CDR3 nucleotides are TGTGCCAGCAGCGTAGAGAGCAGGGCACTAGATACGCAGTATTTT. Protein product: CASSVESRALDTQYF. The full variable domain, in which reference TRBV9 and TRBJ2-3 provide the parts outside the CDR3, is DSGVTQTPKHLITATGQRVTLRCSPRSGDLSVYWYQQSLDQGLQFLIQYYNGEERAKGNILERFSAQQFPDLHSELNLSSLELGDSALYFCASSVESRALDTQYFGPGTRLTVL.

The chain couples TRBV9 to TRBJ2-1, with D possibly TRBD2 on 5 matching bases. The CDR3 runs to 15 residues. V was clipped by 0 bases and J by 7 bases, with 14 bases between them. Germline loops: CDR1 SGDLS, CDR2 YYNGEE. The CDR3 here is CASSVEPRGRNEQFF. The CDR3, as DNA: TGTGCCAGCAGCGTAGAACCCCGGGGAAGGAATGAGCAGTTCTTC.

This chain links TRBV18 with TRBJ1-5; TRBD1 matches at 7 bases. The germline CDR1 and CDR2 sequences are KGHSH and LQKENI. Trimming at V came to 3 bases and at J to 4 bases, leaving 3 bases not matched to a gene. CDR3 size: 14 residues. The CDR3 spells CASSPGQTNQPQHF. CDR3 nucleotide sequence: TGTGCCAGCTCACCGGGACAGACAAATCAGCCCCAGCATTTT.